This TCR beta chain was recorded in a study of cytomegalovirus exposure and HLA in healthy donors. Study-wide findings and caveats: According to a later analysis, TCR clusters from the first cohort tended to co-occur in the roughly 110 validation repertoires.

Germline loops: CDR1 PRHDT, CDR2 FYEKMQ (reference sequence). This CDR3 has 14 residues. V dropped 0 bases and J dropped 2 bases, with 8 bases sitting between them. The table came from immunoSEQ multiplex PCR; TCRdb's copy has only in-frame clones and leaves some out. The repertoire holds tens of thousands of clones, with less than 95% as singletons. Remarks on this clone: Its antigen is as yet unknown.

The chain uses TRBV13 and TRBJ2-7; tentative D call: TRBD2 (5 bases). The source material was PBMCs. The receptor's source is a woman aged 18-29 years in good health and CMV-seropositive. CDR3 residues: CASSLGLAAYEQYF. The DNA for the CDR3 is TGTGCCAGCAGCTTAGGTCTAGCTGCCTACGAGCAGTACTTC.